Listed here are 13 T cell receptor beta chains from one sample, sequenced in a study of blood T cell repertoires in COVID-19. Only in-frame clones appear in the TCRdb table, and some are missing; sequencing was by immunoSEQ multiplex PCR. Of some 83,000 clones in the sample, less than 90% were seen once. Sequenced: peripheral blood. These receptors all come from a man in his forties or fifties with acute or convalescent COVID-19.

The V gene is TRBV27, the J gene TRBJ2-3; 7 bases fit TRBD1. This CDR3 region has 16 residues. The germline V gene encodes CDR1 MNHEY and CDR2 SMNVEV (reference sequence). V dropped 0 bases and J dropped 3; count of bases not matched to a gene: 6. The chain's CDR3 is CASSLSNPRGTDTQYF. CDR3 DNA: TGTGCCAGCAGTTTATCGAACCCCAGGGGGACAGATACGCAGTATTTT.

This clone was seen only a few times. The genes are TRBV18 and TRBJ1-5; D is ambiguous. Trimming removed 3 bases at V and 0 bases at J, with 18 bases between. Germline lookup yields CDR1 KGHSH and CDR2 LQKENI. The CDR3 is made up of 18 amino acids. CDR3 region: CASSPRPLTGNSNQPQHF. The CDR3 DNA is TGTGCCAGCTCACCCCGTCCTCTCACGGGTAATAGCAATCAGCCCCAGCATTTT.

This sequence joins TRBV28 and TRBJ1-1, with D possibly TRBD1 on 5 matching bases. This CDR3 comprises 15 residues. CDR1 MDHEN and CDR2 SYDVKM come from the germline V gene. The V gene lost 5 bases and the J gene lost 4 bases, with 17 bases spanning the gap. The CDR3 nucleotides read TGTGCCAGCAGTCCTCCCCCGGGGGGGGGCACTGAAGCTTTCTTT. Amino acid sequence: CASSPPPGGGTEAFF. Filled out from reference TRBV28 and TRBJ1-1, the complete variable domain reads DVKVTQSSRYLVKRTGEKVFLECVQDMDHENMFWYRQDPGLGLRLIYFSYDVKMKEKGDIPEGYSVSREKKERFSLILESASTNQTSMYLCASSPPPGGGTEAFFGQGTRLTVV.

The CDR3 spells CASSFGGFQETQYF. The DNA for the CDR3 is TGCGCCAGCAGCTTCGGAGGGTTCCAAGAGACCCAGTACTTC. This chain joins TRBV5-1 and TRBJ2-5; D may be TRBD2 (6 bases). V lost 2 bases to trimming and J lost 1 base, with 9 bases between them. CDR1 and CDR2 from the germline V gene are SGHRS and YFSETQ. This CDR3 has 14 residues.

The rearrangement joins TRBV18 to TRBJ2-2; 14 bases are a match to TRBD2. The CDR3 sequence is 15 residues long. Trimming took 3 bases from V and 6 from J; bases not matched to a gene: 0. CDR1 KGHSH and CDR2 LQKENI come from the germline V gene. CDR3 sequence reads: CASSPGLAGAGELFF. The CDR3 nucleotides are TGTGCCAGCTCACCGGGACTAGCGGGAGCCGGGGAGCTGTTTTTT.

Concerning this clone: One junction end does not reproduce the germline sequence, and a read error may be involved. The chain employs TRBV7-2 and TRBJ2-6, with 8 nucleotides matching TRBD1. The germline CDR1 and CDR2 sequences are SGHTA and FQGNSA. There are 19 residues in the CDR3. The CDR3 DNA reads as TGTGCCAGCGGCTTGGACTCCGGGACAGGTTTCTCTGGGGCCAACGTCCTGACTTTC. Protein sequence: CASGLDSGTGFSGANVLTF.

This chain connects TRBV5-8 to TRBJ1-5; D might be TRBD1 (5 bases). Trimming shortened V by 0 bases and J by 2 bases, and 12 bases separated the two germline ends. CDR3 length: 16 amino acids. Germline values: CDR1 SGHTS, CDR2 YDEGEE. The CDR3 DNA reads TGTGCCAGCAGCTTGGGGCGGACATTAGGCAATCAGCCCCAGCATTTT. Protein: CASSLGRTLGNQPQHF.

The genes are TRBV5-1 and TRBJ2-5, with D uncertain. The CDR3 spans 15 residues. V shed 3 bases and J shed 1 base, with 13 bases lying between them. From germline, CDR1 is SGHRS and CDR2 YFSETQ. DNA of the CDR3: TGCGCCAGCAGCTCCCCCTCGGCGGCCCAAGAGACCCAGTACTTC. As protein: CASSSPSAAQETQYF.

V is TRBV4-2 and J is TRBJ2-1; TRBD2 matches 8 bases. Per the germline V gene, CDR1 is LGHNA and CDR2 is YNFKEQ. V lost 3 bases to trimming and J lost 15 bases; unmatched junction nucleotides: 16. CDR3 length: 15 amino acids. The CDR3 nucleotides are TGTGCCAGCAGCCAGTCCTTGGGTAGCGGGGCTATCCTGTTCTTC. It specifies CASSQSLGSGAILFF.

This clone was seen more than once but under ten times. The V gene is TRBV5-1, the J gene TRBJ2-2; 7 positions agree with TRBD1. Germline CDR1 and CDR2: SGHRS and YFSETQ. V shed 3 bases, J shed 6 bases, and the junction held 8 bases outside the gene matches. CDR3 length: 15 residues. The CDR3 spells CASSSYTGDSGELFF. As DNA, the CDR3 is TGCGCCAGCAGCTCATACACAGGGGATTCCGGGGAGCTGTTTTTT.

The chain has TRBV7-7 and TRBJ2-3; D possibly corresponds to TRBD2 (5 bases). Germline CDR1 is SSHAT and CDR2 is FNYEAQ (reference sequence). The CDR3 runs 13 residues. Trimming took off 5 bases at V and 6 bases at J, with 12 bases between the two ends. The CDR3 loop reads CASSRGGADTQYF. The DNA of the CDR3 is TGTGCCAGCAGCCGCGGAGGAGCGGATACGCAGTATTTT.

This chain links TRBV18 with TRBJ1-3; 10 positions match TRBD1. The CDR3 has 15 amino acids. The germline V gene encodes CDR1 KGHSH and CDR2 LQKENI. Unmatched junction bases numbered 8, after V lost 3 bases and J lost 9 bases. The CDR3 DNA reads TGTGCCAGCTCACCTTCCGGGACAGGGGACTCCACCATATATTTT. Translated, it gives CASSPSGTGDSTIYF.

The genes are TRBV3-1 (or the pseudogene TRBV3-2) and TRBJ2-3; 14 positions agree with TRBD2. V dropped 2 bases and J dropped 6; count of bases not matched to a gene: 4. Germline CDR1 reads LGHDT; CDR2 reads YNNKEL (reference sequence). The CDR3 sequence is 16 residues long. The CDR3 is CASSQLGLAGVDTQYF. CDR3 nucleotides: TGTGCCAGCAGCCAATTGGGACTAGCGGGAGTGGATACGCAGTATTTT.